This is a list of T cell receptor beta chains from one sample in a study of blood T cell repertoires in COVID-19. Assay: immunoSEQ multiplex PCR; the TCRdb copy retains only in-frame clones and omits some. The data show fewer than 250,000 clones, 86% seen once. Sequenced: peripheral blood. The receptors stem from an elderly woman with COVID-19, enrolled during active disease. CDR3s include the opening cysteine and the closing phenylalanine or tryptophan. The D gene is left open where the match is weak. Size values are once, few and many counts, or a class for expanded clones, and some rows have none.

>once|TRBV28|-|TRBJ1-2
CASSFGSGYTF
TGTGCCAGCAGTTTCGGTTCTGGCTACACCTTC
>-|TRBV11-2|-|TRBJ2-1
CASSQLGGAYNEQFF
TGTGCCAGCAGCCAGTTAGGAGGGGCCTACAATGAGCAGTTCTTC
>-|TRBV7-8|-|TRBJ1-2
CASSLFGGAYGYTF
TGTGCCAGCAGCTTATTTGGCGGAGCATATGGCTACACCTTC
>few|TRBV3-1/TRBV3-2|-|TRBJ2-5
CASSLTGMTRETQYF
TGTGCCAGCAGCCTCACAGGTATGACAAGAGAGACCCAGTACTTC
>-|TRBV30|TRBD2|TRBJ2-7
CAWGGTSGVTYEQYF
TGTGCCTGGGGGGGGACTAGCGGGGTAACCTACGAGCAGTACTTC
>-|TRBV5-1|TRBD1|TRBJ1-2
CASSPNTGQYGYTF
TGCGCCAGCAGCCCTAACACGGGACAGTATGGCTACACCTTC
>-|TRBV11-2|TRBD1|TRBJ1-1
CASSLARQGGAVEAFF
TGTGCCAGCAGCTTAGCTCGACAGGGAGGAGCGGTTGAAGCTTTCTTT
>-|TRBV4-1|TRBD2|TRBJ2-7
CASSQVGTRNYEQYF
TGCGCCAGCAGCCAAGTGGGGACTAGGAATTACGAGCAGTACTTC
>once|TRBV2|TRBD2|TRBJ2-3
CANDPTSRQTDTQYF
TGTGCCAACGACCCGACTAGCAGACAGACAGATACGCAGTATTTT
>-|TRBV5-1|-|TRBJ1-1
CASSLVDIDLNTEAFF
TGCGCCAGCAGCTTGGTCGACATCGACCTGAACACTGAAGCTTTCTTT
>-|TRBV24-1|-|TRBJ1-1
CATSAHSQNTEAFF
TGTGCCACCAGTGCTCACAGCCAAAACACTGAAGCTTTCTTT
>-|TRBV5-3|TRBD1|TRBJ2-3
CARSLTTGGTTDTQYF
TGTGCCAGAAGCTTGACGACAGGGGGCACAACAGATACGCAGTATTTT
>-|TRBV5-1|TRBD1|TRBJ1-1
CASSPAGGGNTEAFF
TGCGCCAGCAGCCCCGCAGGGGGCGGGAACACTGAAGCTTTCTTT
>-|TRBV10-2|-|TRBJ1-2
CATSTGGEGYTF
TGCGCCACCTCTACGGGCGGGGAAGGCTACACCTTC
>-|TRBV12-3/TRBV12-4|-|TRBJ2-1
CASSLRGNEQFF
TGTGCCAGCAGTTTAAGGGGTAATGAGCAGTTCTTC
>few|TRBV3-1/TRBV3-2|-|TRBJ2-7
CASSRTQGLGPTGEQYF
TGTGCCAGCAGCCGGACTCAGGGACTTGGCCCTACGGGCGAGCAGTACTTC
>once|TRBV7-2|TRBD2|TRBJ2-2
CASSLARPGSGGAGELFF
TGTGCCAGCAGCTTAGCGCGGCCGGGTAGCGGGGGGGCCGGGGAGCTGTTTTTT
>-|TRBV6-5|TRBD1|TRBJ2-3
CASSTGGKGDTQYF
TGTGCCAGTTCGACAGGGGGCAAAGGAGATACGCAGTATTTT
>-|TRBV4-2|-|TRBJ1-2
CASSPPTDIFYGYTF
TGTGCCAGCAGCCCACCGACAGACATCTTCTATGGCTACACCTTC
>-|TRBV6-5|-|TRBJ1-2
CASLNSYNYGYTF
TGTGCCAGTCTTAACAGTTACAACTATGGCTACACCTTC
>-|TRBV2|TRBD2|TRBJ2-3
CASRGLAADTQYF
TGTGCCAGCAGAGGACTAGCAGCAGATACGCAGTATTTT
>once|TRBV7-9|TRBD2|TRBJ2-3
CASSSSGGSTDTQYF
TGTGCCAGCAGCTCTAGCGGGGGGAGCACAGATACGCAGTATTTT
>-|TRBV4-1|TRBD1|TRBJ2-7
CASSQTTGTSYEQYF
TGCGCCAGCAGCCAAACGACAGGGACCTCCTACGAGCAGTACTTC
>-|TRBV18|-|TRBJ2-3
CASSPYSGSSTDTQYF
TGTGCCAGCTCACCTTACTCGGGGAGTAGCACAGATACGCAGTATTTT
>-|TRBV6-6|TRBD1|TRBJ1-2
CASSRQGSLSNYGYTF
TGTGCCAGCAGTCGACAGGGTTCACTCTCTAACTATGGCTACACCTTC
>-|TRBV24-1|TRBD1|TRBJ1-5
CATSDPTGGDQPQHF
TGTGCCACCAGTGATCCCACAGGGGGTGATCAGCCCCAGCATTTT
>-|TRBV30|-|TRBJ1-5
CAWSVPGDQPQHF
TGTGCCTGGAGTGTACCCGGAGATCAGCCCCAGCATTTT
>-|TRBV25-1|-|TRBJ1-3
CASSDRVSGNTIYF
TGTGCCAGCAGTGACAGGGTCTCTGGAAACACCATATATTTT
>-|TRBV5-1|-|TRBJ2-2
CASSLTGSNTGELFF
TGCGCCAGCAGCTTGACAGGTTCGAACACCGGGGAGCTGTTTTTT
>once|TRBV5-6|-|TRBJ1-4
CASSLRGMANEKLFF
TGTGCCAGCAGCTTGAGGGGCATGGCTAATGAAAAACTGTTTTTT
>-|TRBV4-1|-|TRBJ1-4
CASSQFQGLGEKLFF
TGCGCCAGCAGCCAATTTCAGGGGTTAGGGGAAAAACTGTTTTTT
>-|TRBV7-2|-|TRBJ1-1
CASSLEPGRGTEAFF
TGTGCCAGCAGCTTAGAGCCAGGGCGGGGTACTGAAGCTTTCTTT
>once|TRBV11-2|-|TRBJ1-1
CASSPEFRGEAFF
TGTGCCAGCAGCCCAGAGTTCCGGGGGGAAGCTTTCTTT
>-|TRBV6-6|TRBD2|TRBJ2-5
CASSYSTRGGQETQYF
TGTGCCAGCAGTTACTCGACTCGGGGGGGCCAAGAGACCCAGTACTTC
>-|TRBV20-1|-|TRBJ2-1
CSASENEQFF
TGCAGTGCTAGCGAGAATGAGCAGTTCTTC
>-|TRBV7-2|-|TRBJ2-1
CASSLDINEQFF
TGTGCCAGCAGCCTGGACATCAATGAGCAGTTCTTC
>few|TRBV19|TRBD1|TRBJ1-3
CASNRGQESGNTIYF
TGTGCCAGTAACAGGGGACAAGAATCTGGAAACACCATATATTTT